This is a list of T cell receptor beta chains from one sample in a study of beta chain features in type 1 diabetes. Sequencing was performed with immunoSEQ multiplex PCR; in TCRdb, only in-frame clones are kept and a portion is missing. The sample lists about 370,000 clones, approximately 16% occurring once. Sequenced sample: naive CD4+ T cells from blood. The receptors shown here come from a woman between 18 and 29 years old in good health. The CDR3 runs from the conserved cysteine through the conserved F or W. D genes are given only for firm matches. Size is omitted from some rows. Given values are once, few, many or a class for expanded clones.

TRBJ1-1 TRBV4-2 - - CASSLQGRNTEAFF TGTGCCAGCAGCCTACAGGGTAGGAACACTGAAGCTTTCTTT
TRBJ1-1 TRBV4-1 few TRBD1 CASSPFPGTGYTEAFF TGCGCCAGCAGTCCATTTCCCGGGACAGGGTACACTGAAGCTTTCTTT
TRBJ1-1 TRBV7-9 - - CASSLGGQNTEAFF TGTGCCAGCAGCTTAGGTGGGCAGAACACTGAAGCTTTCTTT
TRBJ2-3 TRBV5-1 few - CASRREAFTDTQYF TGCGCCTCACGCAGGGAGGCTTTCACAGATACGCAGTATTTT
TRBJ2-2 TRBV5-1 - - CASSLASAANTGELFF TGCGCCAGCAGCTTGGCCAGCGCCGCGAACACCGGGGAGCTGTTTTTT
TRBJ2-5 TRBV4-1 - - CASSQDGRTQYF TGCGCCAGCAGCCAAGACGGTAGGACCCAGTACTTC
TRBJ1-2 TRBV25-1 - TRBD1 CASSRPGQGNYGYTF TGTGCCAGCAGTAGACCCGGACAGGGTAACTATGGCTACACCTTC
TRBJ2-7 TRBV28 - - CASSFSFLRDYEQYF TGTGCCAGCAGTTTTTCGTTTTTGCGGGACTACGAGCAGTACTTC
TRBJ2-1 TRBV2 - - CASRKDSEQFF TGTGCCAGCAGGAAAGACAGCGAGCAGTTCTTC
TRBJ2-7 TRBV15 - TRBD2 CATSREGAGVYEQYF TGTGCCACCAGCAGAGAAGGGGCGGGAGTGTACGAGCAGTACTTC
TRBJ2-7 TRBV13 - TRBD1 CASSGGQGTYEQYF TGTGCCAGCAGCGGGGGACAGGGGACCTACGAGCAGTACTTC
TRBJ2-4 TRBV7-8 - - CASSLDPGYAKNIQYF TGTGCCAGCAGCTTAGATCCAGGGTACGCCAAAAACATTCAGTACTTC
TRBJ1-2 TRBV7-9 few TRBD1 CASSLPDRGRTYGYTF TGTGCCAGCAGCTTACCTGACAGGGGTCGGACCTATGGCTACACCTTC
TRBJ1-1 TRBV9 - - CASSVQGYGTEAFF TGTGCCAGCAGCGTACAGGGATACGGCACTGAAGCTTTCTTT
TRBJ2-3 TRBV5-4 few TRBD2 CASSLETSLSTDTQYF TGTGCCAGCAGCCTAGAGACTAGCCTGAGCACAGATACGCAGTATTTT
TRBJ2-5 TRBV27 - TRBD1 CASRPGQGQETQYF TGTGCCAGCAGGCCCGGACAGGGCCAAGAGACCCAGTACTTC
TRBJ2-4 TRBV28 - TRBD1 CASSSPDRVVIQYF TGTGCCAGCAGTTCGCCGGACAGGGTTGTCATTCAGTACTTC
TRBJ2-7 TRBV18 few - CASSSTAGLREQYF TGTGCCAGCTCTTCTACCGCAGGGTTGCGCGAGCAGTACTTC
TRBJ2-5 TRBV7-9 few TRBD1 CASRLGQGDLTQYF TGTGCCAGCAGACTGGGACAGGGAGATCTGACCCAGTACTTC
TRBJ2-7 TRBV18 few - CASSPAGYEQYF TGTGCCAGCTCACCGGCGGGGTACGAGCAGTACTTC
TRBJ1-5 TRBV2 - TRBD1 CASSPGTGYSNQPQHF TGTGCCAGCAGCCCCGGGACAGGGTATAGCAATCAGCCCCAGCATTTT
TRBJ1-4 TRBV5-4 - TRBD1 CASSSGTGTEKLFF TGTGCCAGCAGCTCCGGGACAGGGACTGAAAAACTGTTTTTT
TRBJ2-1 TRBV4-3 - TRBD2 CASSHKGTSGLYNEQFF TGCGCCAGCAGCCACAAAGGGACTAGCGGGCTTTACAATGAGCAGTTCTTC
TRBJ2-3 TRBV9 - TRBD1 CASSDSPGTGVRDTQYF TGTGCCAGCAGCGACTCGCCCGGGACAGGGGTGAGAGATACGCAGTATTTT
TRBJ2-1 TRBV30 few TRBD1 CAYSTGLLGNEQFF TGTGCCTATTCGACAGGGCTTTTAGGAAATGAGCAGTTCTTC
TRBJ1-2 TRBV28 few - CASSPDRRPGYTF TGTGCCAGCAGTCCAGACAGGAGGCCTGGCTACACCTTC
TRBJ2-2 TRBV7-9 - - CASSLDWNTVNTGELFF TGTGCCAGCAGCTTGGATTGGAACACAGTGAACACCGGGGAGCTGTTTTTT
TRBJ2-7 TRBV19 few - CASSMAIRGQNEQYF TGTGCCAGTAGTATGGCGATCAGGGGCCAAAACGAGCAGTACTTC
TRBJ1-4 TRBV9 few - CASSVGLGAAEKLFF TGTGCCAGCAGCGTAGGTCTGGGGGCCGCCGAAAAACTGTTTTTT
TRBJ2-5 TRBV2 few TRBD2 CASGPSGLRGGETQYF TGTGCCAGCGGGCCTAGCGGGCTACGAGGGGGAGAGACCCAGTACTTC
TRBJ1-1 TRBV18 - - CASSPDQAMNTEAFF TGTGCCAGCTCACCTGACCAGGCCATGAACACTGAAGCTTTCTTT
TRBJ2-4 TRBV27 once TRBD2 CASSSQVRAGAPYF TGTGCCAGCAGTTCACAGGTTCGAGCGGGAGCTCCTTACTTC